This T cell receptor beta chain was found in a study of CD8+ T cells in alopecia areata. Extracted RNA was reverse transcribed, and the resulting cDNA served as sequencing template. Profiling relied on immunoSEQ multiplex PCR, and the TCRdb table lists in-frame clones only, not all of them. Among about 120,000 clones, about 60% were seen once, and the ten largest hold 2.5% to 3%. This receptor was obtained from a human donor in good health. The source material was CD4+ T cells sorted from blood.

The DNA of the CDR3 is TGCGCCAGCAGCCAGAGGGACAGGATGAACACTGAAGCTTTCTTT. It translates to CASSQRDRMNTEAFF. V is TRBV4-1 and J is TRBJ1-1, with TRBD1 identical over 8 bases. The CDR3 contains 15 residues. With 3 bases clipped from V and 0 bases from J, the junction kept 3 bases outside the gene matches. Germline values: CDR1 MGHRA, CDR2 YSYEKL.